This T cell receptor (beta chain) is drawn from a study of T-cell memory formation after mild COVID-19. The CDR3 length is 15 residues. V shed 2 bases and J shed 0 bases, with 8 bases lying between them. Germline CDR1 reads SNHLY; CDR2 reads FYNNEI. This clonotype was detected ten times or more. TCRdb fed the 5' RACE reads into MiXCR, producing one record per CDR3 protein. The profile shows 25,000 to 35,000 distinct CDR3 sequences, less than 8% of them singletons. The V gene is TRBV2, the J gene TRBJ2-1; D remains ambiguous. This clonotype was obtained from an adult woman who had mild COVID-19 (a few samples of this study predate the infection). Cell type and time point are not known. Material: PBMCs or a T cell subset sorted from them (not recorded which). This CDR3 reads CASSELAASYNEQFF. In DNA form, the CDR3 reads TGTGCCAGCAGTGAATTAGCAGCCTCCTACAATGAGCAGTTCTTC. Using reference TRBV2 and TRBJ2-1 for the parts outside the CDR3, the full variable domain is EPEVTQTPSHQVTQMGQEVILRCVPISNHLYFYWYRQILGQKVEFLVSFYNNEISEKSEIFDDQFSVERPDGSNFTLKIRSTKLEDSAMYFCASSELAASYNEQFFGPGTRLTVL.